The clone carrying this TCR beta chain was picked up one time. As yet, its antigen is unknown. The data were produced by immunoSEQ multiplex PCR, yet TCRdb's version contains in-frame clones alone and is incomplete. The repertoire consists of about 68,000 clones, with roughly 84% occurring once and the leading ten covering more than 1.4%. The data are from a study of OX40 agonist ivuxolimab in advanced cancers. The study, taken as a whole, reports: Relatively little clonal expansion, among the lowest observed, appeared in partial responders at 0.1-3.0 mg/kg.

The CDR3 is 14 amino acids. The ends were cut back, 2 bases at V and 9 bases at J, with 11 bases in the middle. Looked up from germline, CDR1 is SGHAT and CDR2 is FQNNGV. J is TRBJ1-6 and V is TRBV11-2, with D hard to call. The origin of this receptor is an adult with an advanced solid tumor such as melanoma, head and neck, liver or kidney cancer. The starting material was CD4+ or CD8+ T cells sorted from blood, obtained in a trial of the OX40 agonist ivuxolimab. DNA of the CDR3: TGTGCCAGCAGCTTATTGGGAGCAGGTTCACCCCTCCACTTT. Translation gives CASSLLGAGSPLHF.